One sample yielded the 22 T cell receptor beta chains listed below, sequenced in a study of Graves' ophthalmopathy and Graves' hyperthyroidism. Amplifying from RNA transcripts, the study obtained TCR beta CDR3 regions. Second-round multiplex PCR came after a first-round RT-PCR that employed HTBI primers. In TCRdb, the multiplex PCR reads were re-called with MiXCR into one record per CDR3 protein. The sample includes about 220,000 distinct CDR3 sequences, 20% to 25% of them seen just once. Sequences were obtained from peripheral blood. The receptors here all came from a woman in her fifties or sixties with Graves' ophthalmopathy.

There are a few counts of this clonotype. V gene TRBV24-1 combines with J gene TRBJ1-2, with 10 bases matching TRBD1. Trimming removed 3 bases from V and 3 bases from J; junction bases left unmatched: 3. This CDR3 has 15 residues. Germline V gene data show CDR1 as KGHDR and CDR2 as SFDVKD. The CDR3 loop is CATSDPGQGHYGYTF. The CDR3 nucleotides read TGTGCCACCAGTGATCCGGGACAGGGGCACTATGGCTACACCTTC.

This clonotype was detected many times. This chain uses TRBV19 with TRBJ2-5; D not resolved. Germline CDR1 and CDR2: LNHDA and SQIVND (reference sequence). Trimming shortened V by 3 bases and J by 3 bases, and 5 bases separated the two germline ends. This CDR3 has 12 amino acids. The CDR3 loop is CASSIREETQYF. CDR3 nucleotide sequence: TGTGCCAGTAGTATTCGGGAAGAGACCCAGTACTTC.

This clonotype was seen repeatedly, ten times or more. V gene TRBV11-3 combines with J gene TRBJ2-5, with D possibly matching TRBD2 (5 bases). V was trimmed by 1 base and J by 7 bases, leaving 10 bases between them. The CDR3 has 13 amino acids. Germline CDR1 and CDR2: SGHNT and YENEEA. The CDR3 bases are TGTGCCAGCAGCTTAGGCACGGCGGGGACCCAGTACTTC. It yields the protein CASSLGTAGTQYF.

This clonotype showed up just a few times. This chain connects TRBV2 to TRBJ1-2, with 7 bases that match TRBD1. The CDR3 totals 13 residues. Germline CDR1 and CDR2: SNHLY and FYNNEI. V was pared by 6 bases and J by 7 bases, with 8 bases of the junction left unmatched. In DNA form, the CDR3 reads TGTGCCAGCAGCGTGGGGACAGTGAGTGGCTACACCTTC. This sequence encodes CASSVGTVSGYTF.

The table lists this clonotype with many counts. J is TRBJ1-6 and V is TRBV12-3 or TRBV12-4; 8 bases are shared with TRBD1. Germline trimming cut 6 bases from V and 5 bases from J; bases unmatched to any gene: 3. The CDR3 is 14 residues long. CDR3 in amino acids: CASRLTGDNSPLHF. The CDR3, as DNA: TGTGCCAGCAGGTTGACAGGGGATAATTCACCCCTCCACTTT.

This clonotype was observed at least ten times. The chain recombines TRBV6-1 with TRBJ1-2; D not certain. The CDR3 is 16 residues long. V was pared by 0 bases and J by 2 bases, with 13 bases between. Germline V gives CDR1 MNHNS, CDR2 SASEGT. The DNA of the CDR3 is TGTGCCAGCAGTGAAGCCGCTGCGGTTACGAACTATGGCTACACCTTC. This gives the protein CASSEAAAVTNYGYTF.

Of note for this clonotype: Just one base apart from a much larger clone, this may be a read error. V usage is TRBV19 and J usage is TRBJ2-7; D gene ambiguous. Trimming took 7 bases from V and 3 from J, leaving 7 bases between them. The germline V gene has CDR1 LNHDA and CDR2 SQIVND (reference sequence). The CDR3 is 11 residues long. The CDR3 is CASIHHYEQYF. The CDR3 DNA is TGTGCCAGTATCCATCACTACGAGCAGTACTTC.

This clonotype was seen a handful of times. V usage is TRBV4-1 and J usage is TRBJ2-7, with D perhaps given as TRBD1 or TRBD2 (5 bases each). V was clipped by 1 base and J by 6 bases, with 19 bases between them. The germline CDR1 and CDR2 sequences are MGHRA and YSYEKL. The CDR3 is 16 residues long. DNA of the CDR3: TGCGCCAGCAGCCAAGGCCGAGGGGCTGCGGTGGGCGAGCAGTACTTC. It specifies CASSQGRGAAVGEQYF.

This clonotype appeared many times. The rearrangement links TRBV20-1 to TRBJ2-5; either TRBD1 or TRBD2 may fit D (5 bases each). Trimming removed 2 bases at V and 5 bases at J, with 15 bases between. Germline V lookup: CDR1 DFQATT, CDR2 SNEGSKA (reference sequence). The CDR3 is 14 amino acids. The CDR3: CSARQNSWGETQYF. CDR3 DNA: TGCAGTGCTAGACAGAACTCCTGGGGGGAGACCCAGTACTTC.

This clonotype was detected only a few times. The gene calls are TRBV12-3 or TRBV12-4 and TRBJ1-2; no firm D call. The CDR3 is made up of 11 amino acids. Trimming left V 3 bases short and J 8 bases short, with 7 bases between. CDR3 nucleotide sequence: TGTGCCAGCAGTTTCAGTCGGGGCTACACCTTC. Translation gives CASSFSRGYTF.

As for this clonotype: A clone one base away is much larger, so this may be a read error. Without the conserved terminal phenylalanine or tryptophan, this CDR3 likely stems from a read error. The CDR3 DNA reads TGTGCCACCTCAGGGAGGACCGGGGAGCTGTTTCTT. This gives the protein CATSGRTGELFL. The chain is built from TRBV6-1 and TRBJ2-2; possibly TRBD2 for D (6 bases). The germline V and J ends were trimmed by 10 bases and 5 bases, with 11 bases remaining between them. This CDR3 has 12 amino acids. Germline loops: CDR1 MNHNS, CDR2 SASEGT.

At least ten counts were recorded for this clonotype. The chain is built from TRBV5-1 and TRBJ2-5, with D perhaps TRBD1 (6 bases). Trimming took off 4 bases at V and 2 bases at J, with 9 bases between the two ends. Per germline, CDR1 SGHRS and CDR2 YFSETQ. This CDR3 contains 13 residues. The CDR3 coding sequence is TGCGCCAGCAGCGCCGGACAGCAAGAGACCCAGTACTTC. This translates into CASSAGQQETQYF.

This clonotype was counted many times. V and J are TRBV5-1 and TRBJ2-2; D call uncertain. Trimming removed 4 bases from V and 6 bases from J, with 4 bases in between. Germline CDR1 is SGHRS and CDR2 is YFSETQ. CDR3 length: 11 residues. CDR3 DNA sequence: TGCGCCAGCAGCCCCCCCGGGGAGCTGTTTTTT. It translates to CASSPPGELFF.

This clonotype was recorded many times. This chain links TRBV6-4 with TRBJ1-6; maybe TRBD1 (5 bases). The CDR3 spans 13 residues. The germline V gene has CDR1 MRHNA and CDR2 SNTAGT. Between the trimmed V and J ends, which lost 4 bases and 6 bases, there was a span of 7 bases. The DNA for the CDR3 is TGTGCCAGCAGTGGGGACGTTAATTCACCCCTCCACTTT. Its translation: CASSGDVNSPLHF.

This clonotype was observed many times. The chain's CDR3 is CASSMAGSNYGYTF. Here the CDR3 DNA reads TGTGCCAGCTCCATGGCAGGGTCTAACTATGGCTACACCTTC. The chain combines TRBV7-2 with TRBJ1-2; maybe TRBD1 (5 bases). The CDR3 length is 14 residues. Trimming pared 8 bases from V and 0 bases from J, leaving 13 bases between. Germline assignment: CDR1 SGHTA and CDR2 FQGNSA. The full variable domain, completed using reference TRBV7-2 and TRBJ1-2, is GAGVSQSPSNKVTEKGKDVELRCDPISGHTALYWYRQSLGQGLEFLIYFQGNSAPDKSGLPSDRFSAERTGGSVSTLTIQRTQQEDSAVYLCASSMAGSNYGYTFGSGTRLTVV.

This chain uses TRBV12-3 or TRBV12-4 with TRBJ1-5; D may be TRBD1 (6 bases). Deletions cut 6 bases from V and 5 bases from J, with 11 bases between. CDR3 length: 13 amino acids. CDR3 sequence: CASSGTLYQPQHF. The DNA of the CDR3 is TGTGCCAGCAGCGGGACACTCTATCAGCCCCAGCATTTT.

This clonotype was recorded at least ten times. The chain is built from TRBV6-5 and TRBJ2-6; D is ambiguous. The V end was cut by 7 bases, the J end by 0 bases, with 4 bases between. CDR1 is MNHEY and CDR2 is SVGAGI in the germline V gene. There are 13 residues in the CDR3. The CDR3 DNA reads TGTGCCAGCATTCTCTCTGGGGCCAACGTCCTGACTTTC. This gives the protein CASILSGANVLTF.

This clonotype was counted many times. The chain couples TRBV2 to TRBJ2-7, with 14 nucleotides matching TRBD2. Per germline, CDR1 SNHLY and CDR2 FYNNEI. This CDR3 is built from 13 residues. The trim removed 8 bases at V and 7 bases at J, leaving 4 bases unmatched. For the CDR3, the DNA is TGTGCCAGCGGGGGACTAGCGGGGGATGAGCAGTACTTC. Translation: CASGGLAGDEQYF. The complete variable domain, with remaining parts taken from reference TRBV2 and TRBJ2-7, reads EPEVTQTPSHQVTQMGQEVILRCVPISNHLYFYWYRQILGQKVEFLVSFYNNEISEKSEIFDDQFSVERPDGSNFTLKIRSTKLEDSAMYFCASGGLAGDEQYFGPGTRLTVT.

This clonotype was recorded many times. The CDR3 coding sequence is TGTGCCAGTAGTATAGGGACAACGAACACTGAAGCTTTCTTT. The encoded protein is CASSIGTTNTEAFF. V and J are TRBV19 and TRBJ1-1; D might be TRBD1 (5 bases). The V gene's germline CDR1 is LNHDA and CDR2 SQIVND (reference sequence). The V end lost 1 base, the J end lost 1 base, and 7 bases lay between the germline ends. The length of the CDR3 is 14 residues.

This clonotype has at least ten counts. The rearrangement links TRBV12-5 to TRBJ2-5; the match to TRBD1 covers 7 bases. The CDR3 has 14 residues. The V gene end was trimmed by 11 bases and the J gene end by 5 bases; junction bases not matched to a gene: 14. Germline V CDR1 and CDR2: LGHNT, FRNRAP. The CDR3 nucleotides read TGTGCTCAAAGCCCCCAACAGGGGTGCGAGACCCAGTACTTC. Amino acid sequence: CAQSPQQGCETQYF. Variable domain in full (rest from reference TRBV12-5 and TRBJ2-5): DARVTQTPRHKVTEMGQEVTMRCQPILGHNTVFWYRQTMMQGLELLAYFRNRAPLDDSGMPKDRFSAEMPDATLATLKIQPSEPRDSAVYFCAQSPQQGCETQYFGPGTRLLVL.

This clonotype was picked up many times. The chain is built from TRBV28 and TRBJ2-7; D might be TRBD1 (6 bases). Trimming took 5 bases from V and 3 from J, leaving 20 bases between them. Germline V gene sequence: CDR1 MDHEN, CDR2 SYDVKM. The length of the CDR3 is 16 residues. CDR3 sequence (DNA): TGTGCCAGCAGTCCCCTCTACCCAGGGGTCAGCTACGAGCAGTACTTC. Protein product: CASSPLYPGVSYEQYF.

This clonotype has at least ten counts. V is TRBV20-1 and J is TRBJ1-5; 7 nucleotides align to TRBD1. J lost 6 bases, V lost 6 bases, and 8 bases had no gene match. The CDR3 has 13 residues. In germline, CDR1 is DFQATT, CDR2 SNEGSKA (reference sequence). This CDR3 reads CSANRGGGQPQHF. CDR3 nucleotide sequence: TGCAGTGCAAACAGGGGTGGCGGTCAGCCCCAGCATTTT.